Listed below are T cell receptor beta chains from one sample, sequenced in a study of T cell repertoires in aging, cancer and after chemotherapy. TCRdb re-called the multiplex PCR reads through MiXCR, storing one row per CDR3 protein. The repertoire consists of around 6,000 distinct CDR3 sequences, with 20% to 25% occurring once and the leading ten covering 3.5% to 5%. The sample taken for sequencing was blood. These receptors were taken from a human donor with a blood cancer. Both conserved end residues are trimmed from each CDR3.

length	V	J	CDR3
15	TRBV7-6	TRBJ2-1	ASSLAGLAGSHNEQF
12	TRBV6-1	TRBJ1-5	ASSENQGSQPQH
13	TRBV28	TRBJ2-1	ASSDAMGADNEQF
12	TRBV7-9	TRBJ1-2	ASSFREGLTGYT
12	TRBV18	TRBJ2-5	ASSPSHSQETQY
13	TRBV5-4	TRBJ2-4	ASSNRGTGENIQY
13	TRBV28	TRBJ2-7	ASSLGDSKSYEQY
10	TRBV5-1	TRBJ1-1	ASSLDVTEAF
14	TRBV18	TRBJ1-1	ASSPGTGLLNTEAF
13	TRBV11-3	TRBJ2-5	ASSGKTGGYETQY
12	TRBV5-1	TRBJ2-2	ASGRDTNTGDLF
14	TRBV11-2	TRBJ2-5	ASSLGLAGGRETQY
12	TRBV11-2	TRBJ1-1	ASSLGTGNTEAF
13	TRBV6-5	TRBJ2-7	ASSYIAGSSYEQY
9	TRBV20-1	TRBJ1-2	SASSNYGYT
11	TRBV7-9	TRBJ1-2	ASSFSGGGGYT
9	TRBV20-1	TRBJ2-5	SARWGETQY
13	TRBV18	TRBJ1-1	ASSPRTGTNTEAF
11	TRBV28	TRBJ1-4	ASIHGVGEKLF
15	TRBV12-3/TRBV12-4	TRBJ2-6	ASSQTGGISGANVLT
12	TRBV24-1	TRBJ2-3	ATSDSRGADTQY
12	TRBV5-6	TRBJ1-2	ASSQTATNYGYT